This T cell receptor beta chain was documented in a study of identical twins. Points from the study as a whole: Carriage of fewer insertions was seen in abundant cord blood beta clonotypes, whereas memory repertoires showed none.

The CDR3 loop spans 16 amino acids. J gave up 6 bases and V 5 bases, and 13 bases lay outside the gene matches. Germline CDR1 is DFQATT and CDR2 is SNEGSKA (reference sequence). Template switching created a universal primer site, and the cDNA included unique molecular identifiers. One entry per CDR3 protein results from TCRdb running MiXCR on the 5' RACE reads. The sample has fewer than 550,000 distinct CDR3 sequences, around 15% seen once. This clonotype was seen ten or more times. Its antigen is not identified. This same sample was also taken into another study, of yellow fever vaccine responses in identical twins.

The rearrangement links TRBV20-1 to TRBJ2-3; 11 bases match TRBD2. The sample taken for sequencing was CD4+ T cells sorted from blood. The receptor comes from a woman aged 18-35 years in good health. CDR3 sequence reads: CSALTSTSGSSDTQYF. CDR3 DNA sequence: TGCAGTGCTCTCACCTCTACTAGCGGGAGTTCGGATACGCAGTATTTT.